This entry lists 7 T cell receptor beta chains sequenced from one sample in a study of shared clonotypes between healthy human individuals. Repertoires were generated with immunoSEQ multiplex PCR, while TCRdb's copy carries only in-frame clones and drops some. The sample lists 2,100,000 or so clones, roughly 95% occurring once. The sequenced material came from naive CD4+ T cells sorted from blood. Subset denoted: CD45RA+ positively selected. These TCRs come from a man in his late teens or twenties in good health.

This chain links TRBV11-2 with TRBJ2-6; D may be TRBD1 or TRBD2 (5 bases each). Trimming left V 0 bases short and J 10 bases short, with 16 bases between. The germline V gene encodes CDR1 SGHAT and CDR2 FQNNGV. There are 16 residues in the CDR3. This CDR3 is CASSLEFGTKENVLTF. The DNA for the CDR3 is TGTGCCAGCAGCTTAGAATTCGGGACGAAAGAAAACGTCCTGACTTTC.

CDR3 in amino acids: CASRETVMNTEAFF. Written as DNA, the CDR3 is TGTGCCAGCAGGGAGACAGTGATGAACACTGAAGCTTTCTTT. The J gene is TRBJ1-1, the V gene TRBV27; the D gene is possibly TRBD1 (5 bases). This CDR3 region has 14 residues. Trimming removed 6 bases at V and 0 bases at J, with 11 bases between. Germline CDR1 and CDR2: MNHEY and SMNVEV (reference sequence).

V is TRBV30 and J is TRBJ2-3; D is unclear. The CDR3 covers 14 residues. Looked up from germline, CDR1 is GTSNPN and CDR2 is SVGIG (reference sequence). V was cut by 3 bases and J by 0 bases, with 10 bases left in between. The DNA of the CDR3 is TGTGCCTGGAGGTCGGTCTCCAGCACAGATACGCAGTATTTT. Protein sequence: CAWRSVSSTDTQYF. Using reference TRBV30 and TRBJ2-3 for the parts outside the CDR3, the full variable domain is SQTIHQWPATLVQPVGSPLSLECTVEGTSNPNLYWYRQAAGRGLQLLFYSVGIGQISSEVPQNLSASRPQDRQFILSSKKLLLSDSGFYLCAWRSVSSTDTQYFGPGTRLTVL.

The chain couples TRBV11-2 to TRBJ2-5; D is unresolved. The germline gives CDR1 SGHAT, CDR2 FQNNGV. The V end was cut by 5 bases, the J end by 3 bases, with 7 bases between. This CDR3 region has 12 residues. The CDR3 DNA reads as TGTGCCAGCAGCGAGTGGGAAGAGACCCAGTACTTC. Translation gives CASSEWEETQYF.

This chain connects TRBV7-3 to TRBJ2-7, with a possible D match to TRBD2 (5 bases). Germline V gene lookup returns CDR1 SGHTA and CDR2 FQGTGA. V was pared by 0 bases and J by 4 bases, with 13 bases between. The CDR3 spans 15 residues. As DNA, the CDR3 is TGTGCCAGCAGCTTAACGGCGGGCCCCTCTTACGAGCAGTACTTC. As protein: CASSLTAGPSYEQYF.

For this clone: Other nucleotide sequences from this sample produce the same CDR3. CDR3 nucleotides: TGTGCCATCAGTGAGGGAGAAACCTACGAGCAGTACTTC. Protein sequence: CAISEGETYEQYF. The chain uses TRBV10-3 and TRBJ2-7, with D uncertain. Trimming took 2 bases from V and 2 from J, leaving 7 bases between them. The CDR3 has 13 residues. Germline values: CDR1 ENHRY, CDR2 SYGVKD.

This chain joins TRBV7-6 and TRBJ2-7; TRBD1 might be the D (6 bases). Trimming removed 8 bases from V and 3 bases from J, with 23 bases in between. CDR3 length equals 16 residues. CDR1 and CDR2 from the germline V gene are SGHVS and FNYEAQ. The CDR3, as DNA: TGTGCCAGCGCCACCTCCCGGCAGGGGTTTGTCTACGAGCAGTACTTC. Translating gives CASATSRQGFVYEQYF.